This TCR beta chain was sequenced during a study of blood T cell repertoires in COVID-19. The authors' processing: Estimation of nucleated cell counts relied on the amplification of reference gene primers. Profiling relied on immunoSEQ multiplex PCR, and the TCRdb table lists in-frame clones only, not all of them. The V and J calls and clone size were taken over from that table, and D and trimming were inferred from the DNA. In the table there are 150,000 to 200,000 clones, around 92% of which are singletons. The trim removed 6 bases at V and 1 base at J, leaving 10 bases unmatched. This CDR3 contains 16 residues. Germline-derived CDR1 and CDR2 are MNHEY and SVGEGT.

The sequence derives from a man aged 25-45 years with COVID-19, enrolled during active disease. V and J are TRBV6-2 or TRBV6-3 and TRBJ1-1; 8 bases align to TRBD1. The specimen sequenced was peripheral blood. CDR3 in amino acids: CASSFPRDRPNTEAFF. CDR3 coding DNA: TGTGCCAGCAGCTTTCCCCGGGACAGGCCGAACACTGAAGCTTTCTTT.